Presented here are 21 T cell receptor beta chains from one specimen sequenced in a study of blood T cells in healthy people across ages. Through a sample-barcoded 5' primer and a J-beta primer mix, a second PCR was run for roughly 7 to 12 cycles. MiXCR, applied by TCRdb to the 5' RACE reads, yields one record per CDR3 protein. The repertoire holds hundreds of thousands of distinct CDR3 sequences, with around 49% as singletons. Sequenced material: blood. These receptors were obtained from a woman aged 55-75 years in good health.

In the case of this clonotype: A much larger clone differs by one base, so this may be a read error. The chain combines TRBV7-2 with TRBJ1-2; D may be TRBD1 (6 bases). CDR3 length equals 14 residues. Germline V CDR1 and CDR2: SGHTA, FQGNSA. Trimming took 5 bases from V and 4 from J, leaving 14 bases between them. CDR3 in amino acids: CASSRGGAGYGYTF. As DNA, the CDR3 is TGTGCCAGCAGCCGCGGGGGGGCGGGCTATGGCTACACCTTC.

The rearrangement joins TRBV10-3 to TRBJ1-2; 9 bases align to TRBD1. This CDR3 has 14 amino acids. Germline CDR1 ENHRY, CDR2 SYGVKD. The trim removed 4 bases at V and 8 bases at J, leaving 8 bases unmatched. CDR3 DNA: TGTGCCATCAGTGGGGACAGGGACGTTGTGGGCTACACCTTC. This encodes CAISGDRDVVGYTF.

The chain recombines TRBV9 with TRBJ2-2; D might be TRBD2 (5 bases). Germline V gene sequence: CDR1 SGDLS, CDR2 YYNGEE. This CDR3 has 13 residues. Trimming shortened V by 7 bases and J by 3 bases, and 10 bases separated the two germline ends. CDR3 amino acids: CASGSYHTGELFF. The CDR3 DNA sequence: TGTGCCAGCGGGAGTTATCACACCGGGGAGCTGTTTTTT.

This chain uses TRBV28 with TRBJ2-1; a possible D gene is TRBD2 (5 bases). This CDR3 spans 14 amino acids. CDR1 and CDR2 (germline): MDHEN, SYDVKM. V gave up 5 bases and J gave up 2 bases, with 10 bases separating them. The CDR3 region is CASSPGTTYNEQFF. As DNA, the CDR3 is TGTGCCAGCAGTCCGGGAACCACCTACAATGAGCAGTTCTTC.

This clonotype was recorded a few times. J is TRBJ2-1 and V is TRBV25-1, with TRBD1 as a possible D gene (7 bases). Trimming shortened V by 0 bases and J by 5 bases, and 14 bases separated the two germline ends. CDR3 length: 16 amino acids. Germline loops: CDR1 MGHDK, CDR2 SYGVNS. The CDR3 region is CASSEYGGTEDNEQFF. As DNA, the CDR3 is TGTGCCAGCAGTGAATATGGAGGGACAGAAGACAATGAGCAGTTCTTC.

This chain connects TRBV20-1 to TRBJ2-5; D call uncertain. This CDR3 is built from 11 residues. Germline assignment: CDR1 DFQATT and CDR2 SNEGSKA (reference sequence). Deletions cut 3 bases from V and 11 bases from J, with 13 bases between. CDR3 in amino acids: CSASNYNEQYF. The CDR3 coding sequence is TGCAGTGCTAGTAACTACAATGAGCAGTACTTC.

This clonotype was seen at least ten times. The chain is built from TRBV24-1 and TRBJ2-4; perhaps TRBD1 as D (5 bases). The ends were cut back, 1 base at V and 0 bases at J, with 12 bases in the middle. Germline V gene sequence: CDR1 KGHDR, CDR2 SFDVKD. There are 17 residues in the CDR3. The CDR3 is CATSDFPRQIAKNIQYF. Written as DNA, the CDR3 is TGTGCCACCAGTGATTTCCCAAGACAGATAGCCAAAAACATTCAGTACTTC.

The V and J genes are TRBV15 and TRBJ2-1; 7 nucleotides agree with TRBD1. This CDR3 is built from 16 residues. The germline V gene has CDR1 LNHNV and CDR2 YYDKDF (reference sequence). V lost 0 bases and J lost 4; bases outside the gene matches: 6. CDR3 in amino acids: CATSRDLTGWYNEQFF. CDR3 bases: TGTGCCACCAGCAGAGATTTGACAGGGTGGTACAATGAGCAGTTCTTC.

The genes are TRBV6-5 and TRBJ2-1; D not certain. The V end was cut by 2 bases, the J end by 9 bases, with 8 bases between. The CDR3 contains 12 residues. The germline CDR1 and CDR2 sequences are MNHEY and SVGAGI. DNA for the CDR3: TGTGCCAGCAGTTACGGGGTTGGTGAGCAGTTCTTC. Translated, it gives CASSYGVGEQFF.

V and J are TRBV20-1 and TRBJ2-7; 7 nucleotides match TRBD1. Germline V gene sequence: CDR1 DFQATT, CDR2 SNEGSKA (reference sequence). The CDR3 consists of 14 residues. J gave up 2 bases and V 5 bases, and 9 bases lay outside the gene matches. CDR3 sequence (DNA): TGCAGTGCTCATCCGGGACAGAGGGCCTACGAGCAGTACTTC. Translating it yields CSAHPGQRAYEQYF.

J is TRBJ2-1 and V is TRBV14; D is unclear. CDR3 length: 17 residues. The germline CDR1 and CDR2 sequences are SGHDN and FVKESK. V lost 4 bases, J lost 0 bases, and 16 bases lay in between. The CDR3 reads CASSPLMVENSYNEQFF. The CDR3 DNA sequence: TGTGCCAGCAGCCCGCTAATGGTGGAAAACTCCTACAATGAGCAGTTCTTC.

CDR3 bases: TGTGCCAGCATCACCCACAGACTAGCGGGAGGCCTCGGGAATGAGCAGTTCTTC. It translates to CASITHRLAGGLGNEQFF. This chain joins TRBV28 and TRBJ2-1; TRBD2 aligns across 13 bases. The germline CDR1 and CDR2 sequences are MDHEN and SYDVKM. After removal of 7 bases from V and 7 bases from J, the junction contained 16 bases not matched to a gene. The CDR3 spans 18 residues.

The V call is TRBV20-1, the J call TRBJ1-2; 9 bases are shared with TRBD1. This CDR3 spans 17 amino acids. The germline CDR1 and CDR2 sequences are DFQATT and SNEGSKA (reference sequence). V lost 0 bases and J lost 4; bases outside the gene matches: 12. This CDR3 reads CSARDPSGQGGLYGYTF. CDR3 nucleotide sequence: TGCAGTGCTAGAGATCCCTCGGGACAGGGAGGGCTCTATGGCTACACCTTC.

This clonotype was observed a handful of times. This rearrangement joins TRBV18 to TRBJ2-7; D is tentatively TRBD1 or TRBD2 (6 bases each). Deletions cut 0 bases from V and 2 bases from J, with 14 bases between. This CDR3 is built from 16 residues. CDR1 is KGHSH, CDR2 LQKENI, per germline. The CDR3 loop reads CASSPPSTGAAYEQYF. CDR3 bases: TGTGCCAGCTCACCACCGTCGACGGGGGCAGCCTACGAGCAGTACTTC.

This chain connects TRBV20-1 to TRBJ2-7, with unresolved D. Germline CDR1 and CDR2: DFQATT and SNEGSKA (reference sequence). V dropped 3 bases and J dropped 0 bases, with 15 bases sitting between them. The CDR3 loop spans 15 amino acids. The CDR3 region has the DNA TGCAGTGCTAGCCGGGTGGCCCCCAACTCCTACGAGCAGTACTTC. It translates to CSASRVAPNSYEQYF.

The chain joins TRBV10-3 to TRBJ2-2; D gene uncertain. The length of the CDR3 is 15 residues. Germline V gene sequence: CDR1 ENHRY, CDR2 SYGVKD. The ends were cut back, 2 bases at V and 0 bases at J, with 7 bases in the middle. This CDR3 reads CAISEVGANTGELFF. The CDR3 DNA reads TGTGCCATCAGTGAGGTCGGAGCGAACACCGGGGAGCTGTTTTTT.

This chain connects TRBV9 to TRBJ1-1; D ambiguous. The CDR3 consists of 14 residues. Germline assignment: CDR1 SGDLS and CDR2 YYNGEE. Trimming took 1 base from V and 2 from J, leaving 9 bases between them. The CDR3 DNA follows: TGTGCCAGCAGCGTACTGGGAAGTAACACTGAAGCTTTCTTT. Translating gives CASSVLGSNTEAFF.

This clonotype was counted a few times. This sequence joins TRBV20-1 and TRBJ1-1; D uncertain. V lost 6 bases, J lost 7 bases, and 12 bases lay in between. The V gene's germline CDR1 is DFQATT and CDR2 SNEGSKA (reference sequence). CDR3 length equals 11 residues. The CDR3 reads CSAARGREAFF. In nucleotides, the CDR3 is TGCAGTGCCGCTCGAGGTCGTGAAGCTTTCTTT.

The rearrangement links TRBV9 to TRBJ2-3, with 9 bases identical to TRBD2. V lost 1 base, J lost 1 base, and 10 bases stayed unmatched. Germline loops: CDR1 SGDLS, CDR2 YYNGEE. The CDR3 has 18 amino acids. The CDR3 nucleotides read TGTGCCAGCAGCGTATCAGGGGGACTAGCCGTAGGCACAGATACGCAGTATTTT. Amino acid sequence: CASSVSGGLAVGTDTQYF.

The chain is built from TRBV3-1 and TRBJ1-4; D not certain. V was trimmed by 8 bases and J by 5 bases, leaving 18 bases between them. The CDR3 has 15 residues. The V gene's germline CDR1 is LGHDT and CDR2 YNNKEL (reference sequence). CDR3 amino acids: CASGRGLAQNEKLFF. CDR3 in DNA: TGTGCCAGCGGCCGCGGCCTAGCCCAAAATGAAAAACTGTTTTTT.

This rearrangement joins TRBV27 to TRBJ1-5; TRBD1 is a possible D gene (5 bases). The CDR3 is 14 residues long. The V gene lost 1 base and the J gene lost 7 bases, with 11 bases spanning the gap. Germline V lookup: CDR1 MNHEY, CDR2 SMNVEV (reference sequence). This CDR3 is CASSLYQGSQPQHF. Written as DNA, the CDR3 is TGTGCCAGCAGTTTATATCAGGGATCCCAGCCCCAGCATTTT.